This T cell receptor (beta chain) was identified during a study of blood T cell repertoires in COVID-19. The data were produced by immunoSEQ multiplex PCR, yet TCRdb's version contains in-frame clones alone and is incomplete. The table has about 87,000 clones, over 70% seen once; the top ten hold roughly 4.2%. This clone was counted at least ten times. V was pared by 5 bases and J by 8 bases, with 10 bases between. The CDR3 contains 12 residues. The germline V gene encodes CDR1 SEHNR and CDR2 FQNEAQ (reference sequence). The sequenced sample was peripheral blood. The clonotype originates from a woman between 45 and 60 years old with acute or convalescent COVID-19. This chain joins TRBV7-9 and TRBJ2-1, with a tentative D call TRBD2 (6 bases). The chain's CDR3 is CASSLLADEQFF. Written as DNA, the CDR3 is TGTGCCAGCAGCCTACTAGCCGATGAGCAGTTCTTC.